This record covers a single TCR beta chain. Its specific antigen is unknown. Per-nucleotide qualities are absent, and no much larger clonotype sits a single base away. TCR CDR3 regions were amplified from genomic DNA by multiplex PCR using the deep immunoSEQ assay. Extracted genomic DNA from each cell subset was distributed evenly across all wells of several immunoSEQ 96-well plates, and each plate was treated as a replicate. For sorted subsets, each replicate PCR was loaded with about 200 ng genomic DNA, equivalent to about 30,000 T cell genomes. Purified libraries were measured with a Qubit 3.0 fluorometer, size-checked on a Bioanalyzer 2100, and measured again with the KAPA Library Quantification kit. Every immunoSEQ 96-well plate was sequenced on a separate single-read 150-cycle Illumina NextSeq 550 flow cell. As for the authors' bioinformatics: Because the immunoSEQ output held only junctional sequences and lacked quality scores, the filtering could not match the filtering applied to full-length reads. Sequences were annotated with PyIR, a Python wrapper for IgBLAST v1.9, using IMGT germline references to assign V/J genes and CDR3. Reads were filtered out if the reads had weak V/J assignments (E-value above 1e-6), no CDR3, stop codons, out-of-frame junctions, or ambiguous translated residues. A V3J clonotype was defined by an identical inferred V gene, J gene, and CDR3 amino acid sequence. The percentage overlap between two repertoires was calculated by dividing the number of shared unique clonotypes by the size of the smaller repertoire. Three approaches were used to assess repertoire richness: RTK rarefaction, the Chao1 estimator, and Recon v2.1 estimates of unobserved clonotypes. For all TCRbeta clonotypes obtained by the gDNA method from several donors, generation probabilities were computed with OLGA. The source is immuneACCESS, and TCRdb retained only in-frame sequences with V and J called. Part of the clones is not carried over; for the studies checked, unresolved V genes explain less than half of this, and the remainder is unexplained. The DNA was the basis for D and trimming; V, J and clone size are from that table. For this sample the table gives about 2.4 million clones, of which about 92% were detected only once. More than 0.12% of the sample belongs to the ten largest clones.

The sample is drawn from a study of shared clonotypes between healthy human individuals (dated by TCRdb to the early 2020s). Regarding the research as a whole: Three men and a couple of women, aged 18 to 49 years, made up the cohort. Different laboratories and diverse techniques were used to prepare libraries and sequence TCR repertoires, to increase sequencing depth and limit assay-specific biases. The study deeply sequenced blood TCR repertoires of about 5 healthy adults to estimate repertoire size and the extent of clonotype sharing between individuals. For each donor, CD4 naive and CD4 memory were each run on three plates, CD8 naive on two plates, and CD8 memory on one plate. Between about 0.8 and 9.5 billion PBMCs per donor were obtained by leukapheresis.

The donors were healthy, HIV-negative adults with no recently reported acute infections or vaccinations. Only Caucasian adults living in Nashville, Tennessee, USA were represented among the donors. CD4+ T cells were enriched through magnetic negative selection, after which naive cells were positively selected on CD45RA and the remaining negative fraction served as the memory subset. After blood collection by leukapheresis, PBMCs were isolated using Ficoll-Histopaque density gradient centrifugation and then cryopreserved in the vapor phase of liquid nitrogen. Analytical flow cytometry was used to check the purity and quantity of every magnetically sorted T cell population. From each sorted fraction, genomic DNA was isolated and quantified by UV absorbance on a Nanodrop 2000c. General conclusions and limits of the study: When several donors were compared, the shared fraction of clonotypes was around 4.6% for naive CD4, approximately 3.5% for naive CD8, roughly 2.5% for memory CD4, and under 0.5% for memory CD8. Pairwise subsampling led to the expectation that sequencing depth would affect the degree of clonotype sharing among donors. Naive subsets generally had larger estimated clonotype richness than memory subsets. The small number of donors limited the genetic and exposure-history diversity represented. Sampling was restricted to blood, and TCR repertoires in tissue are likely to differ from TCR repertoires in blood. Clonotypes shared by all four sorted-subset donors showed higher generation probabilities than non-shared clonotypes. Incomplete sequencing was indicated by rarefaction of sorted-subset datasets, despite the large sequencing depth.

V gives up 5 bases and J gives up 0 bases, and the segment between their germline ends measures 8 bases. The CDR3 numbers 14 residues from cysteine through phenylalanine. CDR3 DNA is the only sequence kept; it has 42 bases, read in frame from the first base. The germline V gene encodes CDR1 SGHVS and CDR2 FQNEAQ. This TCR came from a young man in good health. The sample was naive CD4+ T cells sorted from blood. What this sample's cell subset or site label stands for: CD45RA+ positively selected. In this chain, TRBV7-8 is recombined with TRBJ1-5, with no confidently assigned D gene. The nucleotide sequence is given as TGTGCCAGCAGCCGTATTGCTAGCAATCAGCCCCAGCATTTT. Translated, it reads CASSRIASNQPQHF.